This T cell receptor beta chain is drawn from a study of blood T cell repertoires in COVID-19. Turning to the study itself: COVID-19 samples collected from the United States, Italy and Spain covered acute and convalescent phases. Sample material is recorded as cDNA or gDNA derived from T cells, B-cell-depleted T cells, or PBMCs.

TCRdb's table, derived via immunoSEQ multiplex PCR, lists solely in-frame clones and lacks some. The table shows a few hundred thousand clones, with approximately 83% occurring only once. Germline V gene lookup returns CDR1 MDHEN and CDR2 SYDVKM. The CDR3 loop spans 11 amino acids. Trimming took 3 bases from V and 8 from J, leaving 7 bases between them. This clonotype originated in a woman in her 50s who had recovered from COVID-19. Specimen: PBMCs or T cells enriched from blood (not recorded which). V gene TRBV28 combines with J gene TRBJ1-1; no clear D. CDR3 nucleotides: TGTGCCAGCAGTTTCGGCAGGGAAGCTTTCTTT. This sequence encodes CASSFGREAFF.